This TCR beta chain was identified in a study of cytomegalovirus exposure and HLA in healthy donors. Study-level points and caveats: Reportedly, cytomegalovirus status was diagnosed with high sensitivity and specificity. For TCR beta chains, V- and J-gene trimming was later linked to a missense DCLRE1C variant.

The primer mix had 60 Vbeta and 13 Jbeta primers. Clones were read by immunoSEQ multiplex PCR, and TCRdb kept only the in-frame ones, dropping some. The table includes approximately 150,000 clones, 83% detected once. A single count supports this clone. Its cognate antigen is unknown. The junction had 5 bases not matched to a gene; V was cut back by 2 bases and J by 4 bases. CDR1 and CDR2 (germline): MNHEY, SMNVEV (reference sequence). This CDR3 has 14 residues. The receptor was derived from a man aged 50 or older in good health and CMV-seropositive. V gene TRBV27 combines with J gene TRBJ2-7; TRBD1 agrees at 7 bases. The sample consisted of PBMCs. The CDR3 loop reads CASSLKGATYEQYF. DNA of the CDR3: TGTGCCAGCAGTTTAAAGGGGGCGACTTACGAGCAGTACTTC.